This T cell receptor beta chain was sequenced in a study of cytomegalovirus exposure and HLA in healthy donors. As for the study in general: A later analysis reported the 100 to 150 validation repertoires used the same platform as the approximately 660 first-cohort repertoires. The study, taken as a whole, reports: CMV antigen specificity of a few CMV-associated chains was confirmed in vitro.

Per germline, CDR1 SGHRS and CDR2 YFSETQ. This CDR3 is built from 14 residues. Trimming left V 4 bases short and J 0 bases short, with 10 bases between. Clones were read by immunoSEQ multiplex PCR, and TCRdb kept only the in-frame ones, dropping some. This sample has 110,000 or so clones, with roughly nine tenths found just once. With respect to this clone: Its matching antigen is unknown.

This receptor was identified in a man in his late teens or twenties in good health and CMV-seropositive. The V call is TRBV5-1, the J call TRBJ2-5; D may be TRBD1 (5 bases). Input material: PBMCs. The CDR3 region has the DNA TGCGCCAGCAGCACAGACAGACACCAAGAGACCCAGTACTTC. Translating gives CASSTDRHQETQYF.